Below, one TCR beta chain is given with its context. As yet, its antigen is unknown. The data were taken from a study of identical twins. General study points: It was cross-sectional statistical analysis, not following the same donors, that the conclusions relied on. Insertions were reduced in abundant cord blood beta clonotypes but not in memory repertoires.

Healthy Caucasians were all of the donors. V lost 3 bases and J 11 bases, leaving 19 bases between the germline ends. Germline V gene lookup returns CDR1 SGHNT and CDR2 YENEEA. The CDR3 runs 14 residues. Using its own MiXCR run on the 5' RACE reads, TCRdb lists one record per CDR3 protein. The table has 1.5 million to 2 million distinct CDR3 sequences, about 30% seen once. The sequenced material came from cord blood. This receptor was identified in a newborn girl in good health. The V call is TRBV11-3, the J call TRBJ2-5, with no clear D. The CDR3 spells CASSLGISANEQYF. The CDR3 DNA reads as TGTGCCAGCAGCTTGGGTATTTCGGCCAATGAGCAGTACTTC. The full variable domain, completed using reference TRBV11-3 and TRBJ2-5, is EAGVVQSPRYKIIEKKQPVAFWCNPISGHNTLYWYLQNLGQGPELLIRYENEEAVDDSQLPKDRFSAERLKGVDSTLKIQPAELGDSAVYLCASSLGISANEQYFGPGTRLLVL.